One and the same sample provided the 32 T cell receptor beta chains below, sequenced in a study of cytomegalovirus exposure and HLA in healthy donors (dated by TCRdb to 2015 to 2018). Library preparation was by the immunoSEQ multiplex PCR assay. The multiplex PCR relied on a mix of 60 forward primers for TCR Vbeta segments and 13 reverse primers for TCR Jbeta segments. The table comes from immuneACCESS by way of TCRdb, which keeps in-frame sequences with V and J called. Part of the clones is missing from these tables; in studies checked, under half for an unresolved V gene and the rest for unknown reasons. Recorded for this sample are about 160,000 clones; about 77% of them occurred a single time. Of the sample, 1.3% is held by the ten largest clones. The source material was PBMCs. These receptors were obtained from a man between 25 and 39 years old in good health and CMV-seronegative.

A few counts support this clone. The CDR3 DNA reads as TGTGCCACCAGCAGAGACAAATCAGTCACAGGGACAATGGGGACCCAGTACTTC. Protein product: CATSRDKSVTGTMGTQYF. This sequence joins TRBV15 and TRBJ2-5; maybe TRBD1 (6 bases). Trimming removed 0 bases from V and 7 bases from J, with 24 bases in between. Germline values: CDR1 LNHNV, CDR2 YYDKDF (reference sequence). The CDR3 sequence is 18 residues long. The whole variable domain, remainder taken from reference TRBV15 and TRBJ2-5, is DAMVIQNPRYQVTQFGKPVTLSCSQTLNHNVMYWYQQKSSQAPKLLFHYYDKDFNNEADTPDNFQSRRPNTSFCFLDIRSPGLGDTAMYLCATSRDKSVTGTMGTQYFGPGTRLLVL.

The V gene is TRBV5-4, the J gene TRBJ1-2, with TRBD1 identical over 9 bases. V dropped 3 bases and J dropped 4; count of bases not matched to a gene: 4. Germline-derived CDR1 and CDR2 are SGHNT and YYREEE (reference sequence). This CDR3 region has 14 residues. The CDR3 here is CASSSGQGGYGYTF. CDR3 coding DNA: TGTGCCAGCAGCTCGGGACAGGGTGGCTATGGCTACACCTTC.

The CDR3 nucleotides are TGTGCCAGCAGCCTTAGCGGAGGCCCCACAGATACGCAGTATTTT. Residues: CASSLSGGPTDTQYF. The V gene is TRBV5-8, the J gene TRBJ2-3; TRBD2 might be the D (6 bases). Germline CDR1 reads SGHTS; CDR2 reads YDEGEE. V was pared by 4 bases and J by 2 bases, with 14 bases between. The CDR3 loop spans 15 amino acids.

The chain carries TRBV7-9 and TRBJ2-1; possible D gene TRBD2, 6 bases. The CDR3 contains 16 residues. Germline V CDR1 and CDR2: SEHNR, FQNEAQ (reference sequence). V was trimmed by 5 bases and J by 4 bases, leaving 18 bases between them. This chain's CDR3 is CASSPVERREYNEQFF. CDR3 in DNA: TGTGCCAGCAGCCCGGTTGAGCGGAGGGAGTACAATGAGCAGTTCTTC.

The chain combines TRBV28 with TRBJ1-5; D not certain. Germline V gives CDR1 MDHEN, CDR2 SYDVKM. V lost 10 bases to trimming and J lost 0 bases, with 19 bases between them. This CDR3 has 16 residues. The CDR3 loop reads CATQPRTRYSNQPQHF. For the CDR3, the DNA is TGTGCCACCCAGCCTCGCACTAGATATAGCAATCAGCCCCAGCATTTT.

The rearrangement links TRBV28 to TRBJ2-5, with 8 positions matching TRBD1. Germline-derived CDR1 and CDR2 are MDHEN and SYDVKM. Trimming at V came to 2 bases and at J to 4 bases, leaving 6 bases not matched to a gene. The CDR3 totals 15 residues. Here the CDR3 DNA reads TGTGCCAGCAGTTTAGAACAGGGGGAGATAGAGACCCAGTACTTC. It is translated as CASSLEQGEIETQYF.

The rearrangement joins TRBV4-2 to TRBJ2-5, with TRBD1 matching over 8 bases. Germline V gives CDR1 LGHNA, CDR2 YNFKEQ. This CDR3 contains 14 residues. J lost 6 bases, V lost 5 bases, and 8 bases had no gene match. CDR3: CASSGSGGAQTQYF. As DNA, the CDR3 is TGTGCCAGCAGCGGCTCAGGGGGCGCCCAGACCCAGTACTTC.

The chain combines TRBV19 with TRBJ1-1; maybe TRBD1 (5 bases). This CDR3 has 13 amino acids. From germline, CDR1 is LNHDA and CDR2 SQIVND (reference sequence). Trimming shortened V by 5 bases and J by 6 bases, and 13 bases separated the two germline ends. The CDR3 sequence is CASSLSGVPEAFF. The DNA for the CDR3 is TGTGCCAGTAGTCTCTCGGGGGTTCCTGAAGCTTTCTTT.

This rearrangement joins TRBV18 to TRBJ2-7, with D perhaps TRBD2 (5 bases). Trimming left V 3 bases short and J 4 bases short, with 10 bases between. Looked up from germline, CDR1 is KGHSH and CDR2 is LQKENI. The CDR3 is made up of 13 amino acids. As DNA, the CDR3 is TGTGCCAGCTCACCCGGGGTAGAGTACGAGCAGTACTTC. This encodes CASSPGVEYEQYF.

V usage is TRBV5-1 and J usage is TRBJ2-5; D unclear. The germline V gene has CDR1 SGHRS and CDR2 YFSETQ. Trimming left V 2 bases short and J 2 bases short, with 10 bases between. The CDR3 is 14 amino acids. CDR3 residues: CASSFLHYQETQYF. The CDR3 nucleotides read TGCGCCAGCAGCTTTCTACACTATCAAGAGACCCAGTACTTC.

The chain combines TRBV6-1 with TRBJ1-4; no reliable D call. Trimming removed 6 bases at V and 7 bases at J, with 18 bases between. There are 15 residues in the CDR3. The V gene's germline CDR1 is MNHNS and CDR2 SASEGT. Written as DNA, the CDR3 is TGTGCCAGCAGAATAGCGGGAGAGGAGGGTGAAAAACTGTTTTTT. Protein sequence: CASRIAGEEGEKLFF.

This chain connects TRBV7-9 to TRBJ2-1; D remains ambiguous. The CDR3 covers 14 residues. Germline CDR1 and CDR2: SEHNR and FQNEAQ (reference sequence). Trimming removed 0 bases from V and 2 bases from J, with 5 bases in between. CDR3 sequence reads: CASSLAETYNEQFF. The CDR3 coding sequence is TGTGCCAGCAGCTTAGCTGAGACCTACAATGAGCAGTTCTTC. The whole variable domain, filled in from reference TRBV7-9 and TRBJ2-1, reads DTGVSQNPRHKITKRGQNVTFRCDPISEHNRLYWYRQTLGQGPEFLTYFQNEAQLEKSRLLSDRFSAERPKGSFSTLEIQRTEQGDSAMYLCASSLAETYNEQFFGPGTRLTVL.

In this sample, this clone turned up a few times. The V gene is TRBV7-3, the J gene TRBJ1-1; D might be TRBD1 (6 bases). The CDR3 contains 13 residues. Deletions cut 3 bases from V and 5 bases from J, with 10 bases between. The germline V gene has CDR1 SGHTA and CDR2 FQGTGA. In DNA form, the CDR3 reads TGTGCCAGCAGCTTTAAGGGGGTTACTGAAGCTTTCTTT. Its translation: CASSFKGVTEAFF.

This rearrangement joins TRBV7-9 to TRBJ2-7; possibly TRBD1 for D (6 bases). The CDR3 sequence is 14 residues long. The V gene's germline CDR1 is SEHNR and CDR2 FQNEAQ (reference sequence). V was clipped by 1 base and J by 6 bases, with 13 bases between them. The chain's CDR3 is CASSLGQGTGEQYF. In DNA form, the CDR3 reads TGTGCCAGCAGCTTAGGCCAGGGGACCGGCGAGCAGTACTTC.

CDR3 DNA sequence: TGTGCCAGCAGCCAATTCTGGGAGGCTGAAGCTTTCTTT. It encodes CASSQFWEAEAFF. The gene calls are TRBV14 and TRBJ1-1; D remains ambiguous. V lost 2 bases and J 6 bases, leaving 10 bases between the germline ends. This CDR3 contains 13 residues. Germline loops: CDR1 SGHDN, CDR2 FVKESK.

In its sample, this clone was seen a few times. The chain has TRBV5-4 and TRBJ2-5; the D gene is possibly TRBD1 (7 bases). This CDR3 is built from 14 residues. V was shortened by 7 bases and J by 5 bases, with 18 bases between the two germline ends. Germline V gene sequence: CDR1 SGHNT, CDR2 YYREEE (reference sequence). For the CDR3, the DNA is TGTGCCAGCGATAGCCAGGGGGGAGACGAGACCCAGTACTTC. Translating gives CASDSQGGDETQYF.

The chain joins TRBV9 to TRBJ2-7; 7 bases agree with TRBD2. Germline CDR1 reads SGDLS; CDR2 reads YYNGEE. The CDR3 is 16 amino acids. Germline trimming cut 1 base from V and 1 base from J; bases unmatched to any gene: 8. The CDR3 nucleotides read TGTGCCAGCAGCGTACAAGCGGGGCAGGGTTCCTACGAGCAGTACTTC. It specifies CASSVQAGQGSYEQYF.

The chain has TRBV13 and TRBJ2-7; 12 bases fit TRBD2. V was clipped by 6 bases and J by 2 bases; unmatched bases: 5. Germline CDR1 PRHDT, CDR2 FYEKMQ (reference sequence). CDR3 length: 15 amino acids. The CDR3 here is CASRTLAGGPYEQYF. CDR3 DNA sequence: TGTGCCAGCAGGACACTAGCGGGAGGCCCCTACGAGCAGTACTTC. Full variable domain (rest looked up from reference TRBV13 and TRBJ2-7): AAGVIQSPRHLIKEKRETATLKCYPIPRHDTVYWYQQGPGQDPQFLISFYEKMQSDKGSIPDRFSAQQFSDYHSELNMSSLELGDSALYFCASRTLAGGPYEQYFGPGTRLTVT.

The chain carries TRBV9 and TRBJ1-1; 8 bases are shared with TRBD1. Trimming removed 2 bases from V and 5 bases from J; junction bases left unmatched: 14. This CDR3 has 17 amino acids. CDR1 SGDLS and CDR2 YYNGEE come from the germline V gene. CDR3 nucleotides: TGTGCCAGCAGCGTGGGACCAGGGGGCCCTTCGGGTACTGAAGCTTTCTTT. Translation gives CASSVGPGGPSGTEAFF.

The chain is built from TRBV30 and TRBJ2-7; the match to TRBD1 covers 11 bases. This CDR3 has 14 amino acids. Germline V gene sequence: CDR1 GTSNPN, CDR2 SVGIG (reference sequence). Trimming removed 1 base from V and 2 bases from J; junction bases left unmatched: 1. CDR3 protein: CAWSGGQGAYEQYF. The CDR3 region has the DNA TGTGCCTGGAGTGGGGGACAGGGGGCCTACGAGCAGTACTTC.

This sequence joins TRBV2 and TRBJ1-1; D possibly corresponds to TRBD1 (5 bases). This CDR3 has 18 residues. Germline lookup yields CDR1 SNHLY and CDR2 FYNNEI. V dropped 6 bases and J dropped 5 bases, with 28 bases sitting between them. The DNA of the CDR3 is TGTGCCAGCAGCCCCGGTTGGTGGGACGGGGGGGGAGGTACTGAAGCTTTCTTT. It codes for CASSPGWWDGGGGTEAFF.

The genes are TRBV4-3 and TRBJ2-1, with 9 bases fitting TRBD1. With 1 base clipped from V and 5 bases from J, the junction kept 6 bases outside the gene matches. This CDR3 is built from 16 residues. The germline gives CDR1 LGHNA, CDR2 YSLEER. In nucleotides, the CDR3 is TGCGCCAGCAGCCAAGTGGGACAGGGTTTGGACAATGAGCAGTTCTTC. It yields the protein CASSQVGQGLDNEQFF.

CDR3 nucleotides: TGTGCCAGCAGACTCTCACCACAGGGATCCTACGAGCAGTACTTC. Amino acid sequence: CASRLSPQGSYEQYF. The chain has TRBV5-4 and TRBJ2-7; D possibly corresponds to TRBD1 (6 bases). The V end was cut by 5 bases, the J end by 1 base, with 16 bases between. CDR1 and CDR2 (germline): SGHNT, YYREEE (reference sequence). CDR3 length: 15 amino acids. Full variable domain (outside the CDR3, taken from reference TRBV5-4 and TRBJ2-7): ETGVTQSPTHLIKTRGQQVTLRCSSQSGHNTVSWYQQALGQGPQFIFQYYREEENGRGNFPPRFSGLQFPNYSSELNVNALELDDSALYLCASRLSPQGSYEQYFGPGTRLTVT.

The gene calls are TRBV6-5 and TRBJ2-2; TRBD2 matches at 8 bases. CDR3 size: 15 residues. Germline values: CDR1 MNHEY, CDR2 SVGAGI. V shed 4 bases, J shed 1 base, and the junction held 2 bases outside the gene matches. As DNA, the CDR3 is TGTGCCAGCAGTTCAAGCGGGAGGAACACCGGGGAGCTGTTTTTT. It codes for CASSSSGRNTGELFF.

A remark on this clone: Germline is not matched at one junction end, which may reflect a read error. The CDR3 bases are TGTGCCAGCCGTGACCCGACTAGCGGGGCTCCCAATGAGCAGTTCTTC. Translated: CASRDPTSGAPNEQFF. The rearrangement joins TRBV2 to TRBJ2-1, with 11 bases aligning to TRBD2. Germline V gene lookup returns CDR1 SNHLY and CDR2 FYNNEI. The CDR3 is 16 residues long.

The chain recombines TRBV4-1 with TRBJ1-5; D might be TRBD1 (5 bases). Per the germline V gene, CDR1 is MGHRA and CDR2 is YSYEKL. The length of the CDR3 is 14 residues. V was trimmed by 4 bases and J by 7 bases, leaving 14 bases between them. The CDR3 is CASSPQRGDQPQHF. CDR3 nucleotide sequence: TGCGCCAGCAGCCCCCAACGCGGGGACCAGCCCCAGCATTTT.

This sequence joins TRBV19 and TRBJ1-5, with D perhaps matching TRBD1 (5 bases). The germline V gene encodes CDR1 LNHDA and CDR2 SQIVND (reference sequence). This CDR3 comprises 14 residues. V lost 8 bases and J lost 5, with 16 bases in between. CDR3 DNA: TGTGCCAGTTCCACTACGGGGGGTCATCAGCCCCAGCATTTT. Encoded protein: CASSTTGGHQPQHF.

V and J are TRBV19 and TRBJ1-5, with D possibly matching TRBD1 (5 bases). The CDR3 is 13 amino acids. Trimming took off 9 bases at V and 4 bases at J, with 13 bases between the two ends. Germline V lookup: CDR1 LNHDA, CDR2 SQIVND (reference sequence). The CDR3, as DNA: TGTGCCAGAACGCACAGGAAAAATCAGCCCCAGCATTTT. Translated, it gives CARTHRKNQPQHF. The variable domain in full, with the rest retrieved from reference TRBV19 and TRBJ1-5, is DGGITQSPKYLFRKEGQNVTLSCEQNLNHDAMYWYRQDPGQGLRLIYYSQIVNDFQKGDIAEGYSVSREKKESFPLTVTSAQKNPTAFYLCARTHRKNQPQHFGDGTRLSIL.

This sequence joins TRBV30 and TRBJ1-5; maybe TRBD1 (5 bases). Germline CDR1 GTSNPN, CDR2 SVGIG (reference sequence). The CDR3 covers 13 residues. Trimming took off 3 bases at V and 7 bases at J, with 13 bases between the two ends. As DNA, the CDR3 is TGTGCCTGGAGCCAAGGGGAGGGCCAGCCCCAGCATTTT. Protein: CAWSQGEGQPQHF.

This clone has more than one count but fewer than ten. The DNA of the CDR3 is TGTGCCAGCAGCACCTCCAGGGGATGGGGAACCGGGGAGCTGTTTTTT. It specifies CASSTSRGWGTGELFF. This sequence joins TRBV7-3 and TRBJ2-2; perhaps TRBD1 as D (6 bases). Germline CDR1 reads SGHTA; CDR2 reads FQGTGA. The CDR3 runs to 16 residues. V was cut by 5 bases and J by 5 bases, with 18 bases left in between.

This clone came up once. V is TRBV4-1 and J is TRBJ2-7; 10 bases match TRBD2. The CDR3 length is 17 residues. CDR1 MGHRA and CDR2 YSYEKL come from the germline V gene. J gave up 0 bases and V 0 bases, and 5 bases lay outside the gene matches. Here the CDR3 reads CASSQDIPSGSSYEQYF. CDR3 DNA sequence: TGCGCCAGCAGCCAAGATATCCCTAGCGGGAGCTCCTACGAGCAGTACTTC.

The CDR3, as DNA: TGTGCCAGCTGGAGCGGGAGGGTCCAAAGGGGGGAGCTGTTTTTT. Translating it yields CASWSGRVQRGELFF. This chain links TRBV6-5 with TRBJ2-2; 10 bases are a match to TRBD2. Germline-derived CDR1 and CDR2 are MNHEY and SVGAGI. The CDR3 extends over 15 amino acids. Germline trimming cut 8 bases from V and 8 bases from J; bases unmatched to any gene: 11.